This entry is about one T cell receptor beta chain. Its antigen is currently unknown. The sample is drawn from a study of T cells in tuberculosis. Overall study: A South African cohort included IGRA-negative adolescents, latently infected IGRA-positive adolescents and adults with active tuberculosis. Study-wide points: Selection depended on which cryopreserved specimens were available.

The method was immunoSEQ multiplex PCR; TCRdb's version includes in-frame clones alone and lacks a portion of them. The table includes tens of thousands of clones, roughly 93% detected once. Germline loops: CDR1 MNHEY, CDR2 SMNVEV (reference sequence). This CDR3 region has 13 residues. Trimming took 2 bases from V and 4 from J, leaving 9 bases between them. The clonotype was recovered from a donor between 10 and 35 years old with latent tuberculosis or without tuberculosis infection. The chain recombines TRBV27 with TRBJ2-7, with a possible D match to TRBD1 (6 bases). The sample consisted of PBMCs. The CDR3 region is CASSLNRVYEQYF. The CDR3 region has the DNA TGTGCCAGCAGTTTAAACAGGGTTTACGAGCAGTACTTC.